A single sample is the source of the 15 T cell receptor beta chains below, sequenced in a study of blood T cell repertoires in COVID-19. The method was immunoSEQ multiplex PCR; TCRdb's version includes in-frame clones alone and lacks a portion of them. The sample lists 190,000 or so clones, less than 85% occurring once. The sequencing input was peripheral blood. Receptors were obtained from a man aged 50 to 59 who had recovered from COVID-19.

The chain couples TRBV2 to TRBJ2-7; a possible D gene is TRBD1 (6 bases). CDR1 and CDR2 from the germline V gene are SNHLY and FYNNEI. V lost 4 bases and J 4 bases, leaving 8 bases between the germline ends. The CDR3 has 12 residues. As DNA, the CDR3 is TGTGCCAGCAGTGCAAGGGGGTACGAGCAGTACTTC. Amino acid sequence: CASSARGYEQYF.

The V call is TRBV30, the J call TRBJ1-2; 7 bases agree with TRBD1. Germline lookup yields CDR1 GTSNPN and CDR2 SVGIG (reference sequence). V dropped 1 base and J dropped 2; count of bases not matched to a gene: 10. This CDR3 is built from 16 residues. The CDR3 nucleotides are TGTGCCTGGAGTGGGGCATTGACAGGGTTGAACTATGGCTACACCTTC. Translating it yields CAWSGALTGLNYGYTF. The variable domain in full, with the rest retrieved from reference TRBV30 and TRBJ1-2, is SQTIHQWPATLVQPVGSPLSLECTVEGTSNPNLYWYRQAAGRGLQLLFYSVGIGQISSEVPQNLSASRPQDRQFILSSKKLLLSDSGFYLCAWSGALTGLNYGYTFGSGTRLTVV.

This clone was found a few times. The rearrangement links TRBV5-6 to TRBJ2-5; TRBD1 might be the D (6 bases). This CDR3 contains 12 residues. V lost 4 bases to trimming and J lost 5 bases, with 9 bases between them. Germline V gene sequence: CDR1 SGHDT, CDR2 YYEEEE. CDR3 region: CASSGTGETQYF. DNA for the CDR3: TGTGCCAGCAGCGGAACAGGGGAGACCCAGTACTTC.

The gene calls are TRBV2 and TRBJ1-6; D unclear. This CDR3 contains 15 residues. Germline V CDR1 and CDR2: SNHLY, FYNNEI. The V gene lost 8 bases and the J gene lost 0 bases, with 11 bases spanning the gap. The CDR3 DNA follows: TGTGCCAGCGTGCCAGTTAACTCCTATAATTCACCCCTCCACTTT. As protein: CASVPVNSYNSPLHF. The full variable domain, rest sourced from reference TRBV2 and TRBJ1-6, is EPEVTQTPSHQVTQMGQEVILRCVPISNHLYFYWYRQILGQKVEFLVSFYNNEISEKSEIFDDQFSVERPDGSNFTLKIRSTKLEDSAMYFCASVPVNSYNSPLHFGNGTRLTVT.

The chain joins TRBV15 to TRBJ2-2, with TRBD1 matching over 11 bases. The germline V gene encodes CDR1 LNHNV and CDR2 YYDKDF (reference sequence). J gave up 2 bases and V 0 bases, and 8 bases lay outside the gene matches. The CDR3 length is 19 residues. The CDR3 coding sequence is TGTGCCACCAGCAGAGATAATCTGGACAGGGGGCCTAACACCGGGGAGCTGTTTTTT. It specifies CATSRDNLDRGPNTGELFF. The complete variable domain, with remaining parts taken from reference TRBV15 and TRBJ2-2, reads DAMVIQNPRYQVTQFGKPVTLSCSQTLNHNVMYWYQQKSSQAPKLLFHYYDKDFNNEADTPDNFQSRRPNTSFCFLDIRSPGLGDTAMYLCATSRDNLDRGPNTGELFFGEGSRLTVL.

The rearrangement joins TRBV3-1 (or the pseudogene TRBV3-2) to TRBJ2-5; TRBD2 aligns across 7 bases. V shed 6 bases, J shed 4 bases, and the junction held 11 bases outside the gene matches. CDR1 and CDR2 (germline): LGHDT, YNNKEL (reference sequence). This CDR3 is built from 15 residues. The CDR3 reads CASSSSGGMRETQYF. The CDR3 region has the DNA TGTGCCAGCAGTTCTAGCGGTGGAATGCGAGAGACCCAGTACTTC.

This clone was counted only a few times. This rearrangement joins TRBV19 to TRBJ2-7, with D possibly TRBD1 on 6 matching bases. Deletions cut 10 bases from V and 2 bases from J, with 18 bases between. Germline loops: CDR1 LNHDA, CDR2 SQIVND (reference sequence). The CDR3 extends over 14 amino acids. The CDR3 is CATTSGQNAYEQYF. The CDR3 DNA sequence: TGTGCCACGACTTCGGGACAAAACGCCTACGAGCAGTACTTC.

The V and J genes are TRBV30 and TRBJ2-3; 11 bases are shared with TRBD1. Germline V gene data show CDR1 as GTSNPN and CDR2 as SVGIG (reference sequence). The V gene end was trimmed by 4 bases and the J gene end by 6 bases; junction bases not matched to a gene: 6. This CDR3 contains 14 residues. The chain's CDR3 is CAWIWTGGADTQYF. Here the CDR3 DNA reads TGTGCCTGGATCTGGACAGGGGGCGCGGATACGCAGTATTTT. Full variable domain (remainder filled in from reference TRBV30 and TRBJ2-3): SQTIHQWPATLVQPVGSPLSLECTVEGTSNPNLYWYRQAAGRGLQLLFYSVGIGQISSEVPQNLSASRPQDRQFILSSKKLLLSDSGFYLCAWIWTGGADTQYFGPGTRLTVL.

This chain uses TRBV5-6 with TRBJ2-7; D unclear. CDR3 size: 12 residues. V lost 2 bases to trimming and J lost 6 bases, with 9 bases between them. In germline, CDR1 is SGHDT, CDR2 YYEEEE. The CDR3 reads CASSFRQSEQYF. In nucleotides, the CDR3 is TGTGCCAGCAGCTTCCGACAATCCGAGCAGTACTTC.

In nucleotides, the CDR3 is TGTGCTAGTGGCCCACGTACAGGGGAAGAGACCCAGTACTTC. This sequence encodes CASGPRTGEETQYF. V usage is TRBV12-5 and J usage is TRBJ2-5; 7 bases map to TRBD1. This CDR3 region has 14 residues. The V gene end was trimmed by 6 bases and the J gene end by 3 bases; junction bases not matched to a gene: 7. Germline CDR1 and CDR2: LGHNT and FRNRAP.

The chain is built from TRBV5-1 and TRBJ2-7; 7 bases line up with TRBD1. With 6 bases clipped from V and 2 bases from J, the junction kept 11 bases outside the gene matches. The CDR3 contains 15 residues. CDR1 and CDR2 (germline): SGHRS, YFSETQ. This chain's CDR3 is CASNPQGQETYEQYF. In nucleotides, the CDR3 is TGCGCCAGCAACCCACAAGGACAGGAGACCTACGAGCAGTACTTC.

This clone was seen more than once but under ten times. The gene calls are TRBV6-2 or TRBV6-3 and TRBJ2-7; no firm D call. The germline V and J ends were trimmed by 0 bases and 4 bases, with 7 bases remaining between them. Germline values: CDR1 MNHEY, CDR2 SVGEGT. The CDR3 has 13 residues. The DNA of the CDR3 is TGTGCCAGCAGTTACTCGTCCAGATACGAGCAGTACTTC. This gives the protein CASSYSSRYEQYF.

V usage is TRBV27 and J usage is TRBJ2-5; D unresolved. V lost 2 bases and J 1 base, leaving 5 bases between the germline ends. The CDR3 has 13 amino acids. Germline V lookup: CDR1 MNHEY, CDR2 SMNVEV (reference sequence). CDR3 nucleotide sequence: TGTGCCAGCAGTTTAAGAGCCCAAGAGACCCAGTACTTC. Protein: CASSLRAQETQYF.

This CDR3 reads CASRARTSGRPGELFF. The CDR3 DNA follows: TGTGCCAGCAGGGCGCGGACTAGCGGGAGACCCGGGGAGCTGTTTTTT. The chain joins TRBV28 to TRBJ2-2, with 13 bases that match TRBD2. The CDR3 is 16 residues long. The trim removed 6 bases at V and 6 bases at J, leaving 7 bases unmatched. Germline-derived CDR1 and CDR2 are MDHEN and SYDVKM.

V gene TRBV7-9 combines with J gene TRBJ2-3; D is ambiguous. V was clipped by 1 base and J by 4 bases, with 9 bases between them. CDR3 length: 14 residues. Germline lookup yields CDR1 SEHNR and CDR2 FQNEAQ (reference sequence). The CDR3 spells CASSLGERADTQYF. CDR3 DNA sequence: TGTGCCAGCAGCTTAGGCGAGCGCGCAGATACGCAGTATTTT.